This T cell receptor beta chain derives from a study of cytomegalovirus exposure and HLA in healthy donors. Germline CDR1 MNHEY, CDR2 SVGAGI. Trimming cost V 7 bases and J 7 bases, with 8 bases left between them. The CDR3 sequence is 11 residues long. Study-wide points: Later, an analysis showed that TCR beta chains associated with HLA were more clonally expanded than others that were equally common.

Comments on this clone: Its antigen is not identified.

PCR primers comprised 60 Vbeta and 13 Jbeta primers. Here immunoSEQ multiplex PCR was the method, and the copy in TCRdb shows in-frame clones only, minus some. This sample carries about 99,000 clones, 10% of them seen once, and the ten largest clones take around 5.9%. Specimen: PBMCs. V and J are TRBV6-5 and TRBJ2-1; D ambiguous. This clonotype originated in a middle-aged man in good health and CMV-seropositive. CDR3 DNA: TGTGCCAGCAATCAACGGAATGAGCAGTTCTTC. Amino acids: CASNQRNEQFF.